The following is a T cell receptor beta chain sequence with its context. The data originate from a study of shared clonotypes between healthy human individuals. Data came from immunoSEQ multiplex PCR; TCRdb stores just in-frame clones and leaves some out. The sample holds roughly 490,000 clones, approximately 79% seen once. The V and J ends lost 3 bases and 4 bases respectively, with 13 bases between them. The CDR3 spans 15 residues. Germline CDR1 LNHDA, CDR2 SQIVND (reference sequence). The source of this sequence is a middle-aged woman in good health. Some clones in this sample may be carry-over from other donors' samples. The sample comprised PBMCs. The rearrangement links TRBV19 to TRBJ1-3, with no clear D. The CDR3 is CASSISPGRGNTIYF. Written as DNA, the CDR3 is TGTGCCAGTAGTATTTCTCCGGGGAGAGGAAACACCATATATTTT. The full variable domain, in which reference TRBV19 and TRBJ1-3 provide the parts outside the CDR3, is DGGITQSPKYLFRKEGQNVTLSCEQNLNHDAMYWYRQDPGQGLRLIYYSQIVNDFQKGDIAEGYSVSREKKESFPLTVTSAQKNPTAFYLCASSISPGRGNTIYFGEGSWLTVV.